The next 16 T cell receptor beta chains were all read from a single sample in a study of OX40 agonist ivuxolimab in advanced cancers. Some clones are missing from TCRdb's copy, which holds only in-frame ones; the method was immunoSEQ multiplex PCR. The data hold 65,000 to 90,000 clones, with 85% observed a single time. The material sequenced was CD4+ or CD8+ T cells sorted from blood, taken in a trial of the OX40 agonist ivuxolimab. The receptors here all came from an adult with an advanced solid tumor such as melanoma, head and neck, liver or kidney cancer.

This clone has a handful of counts. The chain is built from TRBV2 and TRBJ2-7, with 9 bases matching TRBD1. V was pared by 6 bases and J by 6 bases, with 6 bases of the junction left unmatched. Per the germline V gene, CDR1 is SNHLY and CDR2 is FYNNEI. The CDR3 totals 13 residues. The CDR3 loop reads CASSRDRVSEQYF. The CDR3 DNA is TGTGCCAGCAGCCGGGACAGGGTCTCCGAGCAGTACTTC.

By share, this clone counts as medium-sized (0.01 to 0.1%). The V and J genes are TRBV4-1 and TRBJ1-1; no clear D. V lost 1 base to trimming and J lost 4 bases, with 13 bases between them. Germline V gives CDR1 MGHRA, CDR2 YSYEKL. The CDR3 length is 15 residues. Here the CDR3 reads CASSQAGKERTEAFF. As DNA, the CDR3 is TGCGCCAGCAGCCAAGCGGGAAAGGAGCGCACTGAAGCTTTCTTT.

The chain is built from TRBV5-1 and TRBJ2-2; TRBD2 matches 11 bases. The V segment lost 3 bases and the J segment 4 bases; nucleotides outside the gene matches: 11. This CDR3 has 18 amino acids. Per germline, CDR1 SGHRS and CDR2 YFSETQ. CDR3 DNA sequence: TGCGCCAGCAGCTCGAGGCTAGCGGGGGGCCGTGCCACCGGGGAGCTGTTTTTT. It specifies CASSSRLAGGRATGELFF. Complete variable domain (other parts from reference TRBV5-1 and TRBJ2-2): KAGVTQTPRYLIKTRGQQVTLSCSPISGHRSVSWYQQTPGQGLQFLFEYFSETQRNKGNFPGRFSGRQFSNSRSEMNVSTLELGDSALYLCASSSRLAGGRATGELFFGEGSRLTVL.

The V call is TRBV5-1, the J call TRBJ2-2, with TRBD1 identical over 8 bases. The J segment lost 2 bases and the V segment lost 4 bases, leaving 10 bases of the junction unmatched. CDR1 and CDR2 (germline): SGHRS, YFSETQ. The CDR3 loop spans 17 amino acids. CDR3 sequence: CASSASTGAKNTGELFF. DNA of the CDR3: TGCGCCAGCAGCGCCTCGACAGGGGCAAAAAACACCGGGGAGCTGTTTTTT.

The chain carries TRBV4-3 and TRBJ1-2; D uncertain. In germline, CDR1 is LGHNA, CDR2 YSLEER. The V and J ends lost 0 bases and 3 bases respectively, with 14 bases between them. CDR3 length equals 16 residues. CDR3 bases: TGCGCCAGCAGCCAAGAAAGGGCTGGGAGCGACTATGGCTACACCTTC. Its protein product is CASSQERAGSDYGYTF.

This rearrangement joins TRBV19 to TRBJ2-3; D is undetermined. The CDR3 length is 19 residues. V lost 1 base and J 6 bases, leaving 26 bases between the germline ends. From germline, CDR1 is LNHDA and CDR2 SQIVND (reference sequence). CDR3 DNA: TGTGCCAGTAGTATAGGCCATTGCGCTTCCATCCCCGTGCCCGATACGCAGTATTTT. Its translation is CASSIGHCASIPVPDTQYF.

This chain links TRBV7-9 with TRBJ2-5; possible D gene TRBD1, 7 bases. Germline loops: CDR1 SEHNR, CDR2 FQNEAQ (reference sequence). The CDR3 is 13 residues long. Trimming stripped 4 bases from V and 5 bases from J, with 11 bases between. The CDR3 is CASSSQGGETQYF. The DNA for the CDR3 is TGTGCCAGCAGCTCTCAGGGGGGCGAGACCCAGTACTTC.

The chain links TRBV4-1 to TRBJ2-1, with TRBD2 matching 9 bases. Germline V CDR1 and CDR2: MGHRA, YSYEKL. CDR3 length: 19 residues. Trimming removed 4 bases from V and 1 base from J; junction bases left unmatched: 14. The CDR3 DNA follows: TGCGCCAGCAGCCTTACGACGACCCATAGCGGGAGTTCCTACAATGAGCAGTTCTTC. The encoded protein is CASSLTTTHSGSSYNEQFF.

The chain employs TRBV7-9 and TRBJ2-7, with unresolved D. Deletions cut 4 bases from V and 1 base from J, with 8 bases between. The CDR3 has 13 amino acids. The germline V gene encodes CDR1 SEHNR and CDR2 FQNEAQ (reference sequence). This chain's CDR3 is CASSSQDSYEQYF. In DNA, the CDR3 is TGTGCCAGCAGCTCGCAGGATTCCTACGAGCAGTACTTC.

This chain connects TRBV19 to TRBJ2-7, with 8 positions matching TRBD1. J was trimmed by 3 bases and V by 7 bases; bases with no gene match: 11. The CDR3 runs 15 residues. Germline V lookup: CDR1 LNHDA, CDR2 SQIVND (reference sequence). The CDR3 region is CASTPRGTGDYEQYF. CDR3 coding DNA: TGTGCCAGTACCCCTCGGGGGACAGGTGACTACGAGCAGTACTTC.

The rearrangement joins TRBV19 to TRBJ2-1; 9 positions agree with TRBD1. V lost 2 bases, J lost 8 bases, and 13 bases stayed unmatched. CDR3 size: 17 residues. CDR1 LNHDA and CDR2 SQIVND come from the germline V gene (reference sequence). DNA for the CDR3: TGTGCCAGTAGTATACCCTTGTCCGGGACAGGGATGGATGAGCAGTTCTTC. Translated, it gives CASSIPLSGTGMDEQFF.

The gene calls are TRBV7-8 and TRBJ2-1; possibly TRBD2 for D (5 bases). V was trimmed by 5 bases and J by 4 bases, leaving 18 bases between them. The CDR3 covers 16 residues. CDR1 is SGHVS and CDR2 is FQNEAQ in the germline V gene. The DNA of the CDR3 is TGTGCCAGCAGCAAAGACTGGAGCGGAGCTTACAATGAGCAGTTCTTC. This translates into CASSKDWSGAYNEQFF.

The chain is built from TRBV28 and TRBJ2-2; D call uncertain. Germline V lookup: CDR1 MDHEN, CDR2 SYDVKM. V lost 4 bases and J 7 bases, leaving 16 bases between the germline ends. The CDR3 contains 15 residues. The CDR3 DNA is TGTGCCAGCAGTTCCTATAATCTAAAGAGCGGGGAGCTGTTTTTT. It codes for CASSSYNLKSGELFF.

The chain has TRBV6-5 and TRBJ1-1, with D uncertain. Germline V lookup: CDR1 MNHEY, CDR2 SVGAGI. V was trimmed by 0 bases and J by 12 bases, leaving 20 bases between them. This CDR3 has 15 amino acids. This CDR3 reads CASSYSPGRGWTTFF. Written as DNA, the CDR3 is TGTGCCAGCAGTTACTCACCGGGTCGGGGATGGACGACTTTCTTT.

This clone was seen once. The chain couples TRBV5-1 to TRBJ1-1; TRBD1 agrees at 11 bases. CDR1 SGHRS and CDR2 YFSETQ come from the germline V gene. This CDR3 has 18 amino acids. V was pared by 4 bases and J by 5 bases, with 16 bases of the junction left unmatched. CDR3 sequence: CASSPGTGGFNRRTEAFF. The CDR3 DNA sequence: TGCGCCAGCAGCCCGGGGACAGGGGGGTTTAATCGTCGGACTGAAGCTTTCTTT.

V usage is TRBV27 and J usage is TRBJ1-5; D gene unclear. Germline loops: CDR1 MNHEY, CDR2 SMNVEV (reference sequence). Trimming removed 5 bases from V and 6 bases from J, with 11 bases in between. The CDR3 is made up of 13 amino acids. The CDR3 loop reads CASSPRPSQPQHF. CDR3 coding DNA: TGTGCCAGCAGTCCAAGACCGAGTCAGCCCCAGCATTTT.